The entry below describes one T cell receptor beta chain. The data belong to a study of blood T cell repertoires in COVID-19. In the original processing: Amplification of reference gene primers provided the estimated nucleated cell counts. Produced via immunoSEQ multiplex PCR; TCRdb's table is partial and in-frame only. D and trimming were read from the DNA, whereas the V and J calls and clone size are those reported in that table. The sample has under 250,000 clones, around 80% seen once. V dropped 5 bases and J dropped 4; count of bases not matched to a gene: 2. There are 13 residues in the CDR3. Germline V gene sequence: CDR1 SGHKS, CDR2 YYEKEE (reference sequence).

The chain has TRBV5-5 and TRBJ2-2; TRBD2 agrees at 7 bases. This TCR derives from a woman in her forties with acute or convalescent COVID-19. The sample was peripheral blood. The CDR3 loop reads CASRREGTGELFF. CDR3 coding DNA: TGTGCCAGCAGGAGGGAGGGCACCGGGGAGCTGTTTTTT.